This T cell receptor (beta chain) was documented in a study of blood T cell repertoires in COVID-19. As for the study in general: The United States, Italy and Spain provided the acute and convalescent COVID-19 samples. T cells, B-cell-depleted T cells, or PBMCs provided the cDNA or gDNA that served as material.

V shed 1 base and J 5 bases; nucleotides not matched to a gene: 2. The CDR3 is made up of 14 amino acids. CDR1 is SGHTA and CDR2 is FQGNSA in the germline V gene. Measured with immunoSEQ multiplex PCR; TCRdb has only the in-frame clones, and not every one. Of some 170,000 clones detected, about three quarters appear once; the ten largest clones hold less than 30%. Details on this clone: Other DNA sequences in this specimen translate into the identical CDR3.

The sequenced material came from peripheral blood. The origin of this receptor is an older woman with acute or convalescent COVID-19. This rearrangement joins TRBV7-2 to TRBJ1-1; 9 nucleotides align to TRBD1. In nucleotides, the CDR3 is TGTGCCAGCAGCTTAGTGACAGGGGGTACTGAAGCTTTCTTT. It specifies CASSLVTGGTEAFF.